This T cell receptor beta chain was found in a study of T cell clonality in common variable immunodeficiency. Clones were read by immunoSEQ multiplex PCR, and TCRdb kept only the in-frame ones, dropping some. The data list tens of thousands of clones, none observed once; 2% to 2.5% falls to the top ten. This clone showed up many times. What it recognizes is unknown. The read finishes 3 residues shy of the CDR3 end, and the germline J gene is used to complete it. Of CVID subjects, about 14 were female and 29 male, mean age approximately 41. Most patients and controls had Caucasian heritage. Overall study results and limits: CVID subjects shared fewer TCRbeta clones than healthy controls did. Reportedly, TCR beta sequences from common variable immunodeficiency showed fewer deletions and N-nucleotide insertions.

Germline V lookup: CDR1 SQVTM, CDR2 ANQGSEA. The CDR3 runs 17 residues. The trim removed 4 bases at V and 1 base at J, leaving 5 bases unmatched. Sample: peripheral blood mononuclear cells. The receptor was derived from a human donor with common variable immunodeficiency. The V call is TRBV29-1, the J call TRBJ2-3; 16 nucleotides align to TRBD2. The DNA read from the CDR3 is TGCAGCGTTGGGGGACTAGCGGGGGGGCTTGGCACAGATACG. Translated: CSVGGLAGGLGTDT. The complete CDR3 protein is CSVGGLAGGLGTDTQYF.